The T cell receptor beta chain under discussion was sequenced for a study of shared clonotypes between healthy human individuals. Profiling relied on immunoSEQ multiplex PCR, and the TCRdb table lists in-frame clones only, not all of them. The sample lists about 590,000 clones, 95% occurring once. Positively selected for CCR7, the CD45RO-negative cells used as naive CD8 cells excluded terminally differentiated effector memory CD45RA+ cells. The germline CDR1 and CDR2 sequences are SGDLS and YYNGEE. Trimming took 3 bases from V and 5 from J, leaving 18 bases between them. The CDR3 spans 15 residues. V and J are TRBV9 and TRBJ2-7; possibly TRBD1 for D (6 bases). The sequencing input was naive CD8+ T cells sorted from blood. The origin of this receptor is a woman in her twenties or thirties in good health. CDR3 loop: CASSAGAAGLDEQYF. The CDR3 DNA is TGTGCCAGCAGCGCAGGGGCCGCCGGGCTCGACGAGCAGTACTTC.